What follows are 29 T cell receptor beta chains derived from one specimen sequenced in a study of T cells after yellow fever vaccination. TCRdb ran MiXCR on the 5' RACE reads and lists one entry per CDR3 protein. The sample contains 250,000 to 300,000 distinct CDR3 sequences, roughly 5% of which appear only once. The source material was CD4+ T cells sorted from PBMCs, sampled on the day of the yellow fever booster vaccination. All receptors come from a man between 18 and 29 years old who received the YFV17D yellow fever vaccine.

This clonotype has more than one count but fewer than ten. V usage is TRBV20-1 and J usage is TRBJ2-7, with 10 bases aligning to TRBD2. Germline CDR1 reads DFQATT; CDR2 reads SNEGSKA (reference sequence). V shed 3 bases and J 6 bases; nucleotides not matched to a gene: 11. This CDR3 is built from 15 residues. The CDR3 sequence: CSASASLAGKVEQYF. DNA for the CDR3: TGCAGTGCTAGTGCGTCACTAGCGGGGAAGGTCGAGCAGTACTTC.

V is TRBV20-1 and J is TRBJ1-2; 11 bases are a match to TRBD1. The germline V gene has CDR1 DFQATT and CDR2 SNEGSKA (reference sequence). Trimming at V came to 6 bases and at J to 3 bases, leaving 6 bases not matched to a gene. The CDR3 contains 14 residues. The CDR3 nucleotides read TGCAGTGCCCGGACAGGGGGCGACGACTATGGCTACACCTTC. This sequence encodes CSARTGGDDYGYTF.

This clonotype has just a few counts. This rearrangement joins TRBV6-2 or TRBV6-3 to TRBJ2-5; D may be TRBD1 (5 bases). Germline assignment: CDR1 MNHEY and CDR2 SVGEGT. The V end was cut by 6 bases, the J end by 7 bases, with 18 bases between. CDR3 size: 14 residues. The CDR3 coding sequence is TGTGCCAGCAGCGATGGGGCTTCAATAGGGACCCAGTACTTC. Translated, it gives CASSDGASIGTQYF.

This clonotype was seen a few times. The CDR3 spells CASSMGGNEQFF. The DNA of the CDR3 is TGCGCCAGCAGTATGGGGGGCAATGAGCAGTTCTTC. The gene calls are TRBV5-1 and TRBJ2-1; the D gene is possibly TRBD2 (6 bases). V was cut by 5 bases and J by 6 bases, with 9 bases left in between. Germline-derived CDR1 and CDR2 are SGHRS and YFSETQ. The CDR3 runs 12 residues.

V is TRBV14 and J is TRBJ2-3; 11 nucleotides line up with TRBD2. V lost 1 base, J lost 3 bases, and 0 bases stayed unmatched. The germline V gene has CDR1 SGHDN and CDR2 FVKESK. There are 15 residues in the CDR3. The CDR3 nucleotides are TGTGCCAGCAGCCAAGGGACTAGCGGGACAGATACGCAGTATTTT. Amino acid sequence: CASSQGTSGTDTQYF.

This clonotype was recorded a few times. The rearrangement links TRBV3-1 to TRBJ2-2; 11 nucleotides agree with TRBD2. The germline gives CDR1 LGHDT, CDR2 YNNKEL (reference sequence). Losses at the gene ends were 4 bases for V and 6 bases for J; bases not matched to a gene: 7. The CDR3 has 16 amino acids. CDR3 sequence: CASSLTSGGSPGELFF. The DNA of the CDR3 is TGTGCCAGCAGCCTTACTAGCGGGGGATCCCCCGGGGAGCTGTTTTTT.

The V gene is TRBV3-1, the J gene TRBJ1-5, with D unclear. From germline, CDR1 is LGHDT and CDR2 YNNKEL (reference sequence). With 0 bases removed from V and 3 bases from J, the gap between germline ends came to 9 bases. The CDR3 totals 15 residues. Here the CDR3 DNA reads TGTGCCAGCAGCCAAGATGTAGGGAACAATCAGCCCCAGCATTTT. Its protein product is CASSQDVGNNQPQHF.

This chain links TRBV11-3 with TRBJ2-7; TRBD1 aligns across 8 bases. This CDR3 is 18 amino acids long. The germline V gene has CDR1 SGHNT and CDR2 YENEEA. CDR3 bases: TGTGCCCGCAGCTTTGGGGGTCTCCCGGGACAGGCAGGGGTCGAGCAGTACGTC. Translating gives CARSFGGLPGQAGVEQYV.

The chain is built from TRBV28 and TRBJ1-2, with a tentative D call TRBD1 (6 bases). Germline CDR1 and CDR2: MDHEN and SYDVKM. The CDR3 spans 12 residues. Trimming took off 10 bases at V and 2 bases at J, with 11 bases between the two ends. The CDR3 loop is CATETGNYGYTF. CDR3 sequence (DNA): TGTGCCACCGAGACAGGAAACTATGGCTACACCTTC.

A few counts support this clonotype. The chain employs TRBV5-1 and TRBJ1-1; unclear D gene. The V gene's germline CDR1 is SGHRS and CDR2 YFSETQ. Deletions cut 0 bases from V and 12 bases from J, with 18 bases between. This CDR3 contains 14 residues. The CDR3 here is CASSLEERMSYPFF. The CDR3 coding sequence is TGCGCCAGCAGCTTGGAGGAGAGAATGTCCTATCCTTTCTTT. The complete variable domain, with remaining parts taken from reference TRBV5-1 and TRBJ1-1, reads KAGVTQTPRYLIKTRGQQVTLSCSPISGHRSVSWYQQTPGQGLQFLFEYFSETQRNKGNFPGRFSGRQFSNSRSEMNVSTLELGDSALYLCASSLEERMSYPFFGQGTRLTVV.

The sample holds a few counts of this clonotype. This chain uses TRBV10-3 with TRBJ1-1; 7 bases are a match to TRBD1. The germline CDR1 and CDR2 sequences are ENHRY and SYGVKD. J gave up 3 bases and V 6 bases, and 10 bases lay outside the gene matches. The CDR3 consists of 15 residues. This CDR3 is CAIRREGAEDTEAFF. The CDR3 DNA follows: TGTGCCATCAGGCGGGAGGGGGCCGAGGACACTGAAGCTTTCTTT.

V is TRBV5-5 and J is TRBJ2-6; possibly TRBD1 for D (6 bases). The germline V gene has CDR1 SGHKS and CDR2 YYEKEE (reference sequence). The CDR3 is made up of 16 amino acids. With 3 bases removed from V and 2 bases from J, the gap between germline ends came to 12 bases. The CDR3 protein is CASSWDTPPGANVLTF. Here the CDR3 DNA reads TGTGCCAGCAGCTGGGACACCCCCCCTGGGGCCAACGTCCTGACTTTC.

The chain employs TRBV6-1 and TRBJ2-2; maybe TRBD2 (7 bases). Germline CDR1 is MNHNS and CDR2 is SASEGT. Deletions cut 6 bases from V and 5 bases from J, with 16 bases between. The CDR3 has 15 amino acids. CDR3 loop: CASSLGGLVTGELFF. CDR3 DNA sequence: TGTGCCAGCAGCCTGGGGGGGCTGGTGACCGGGGAGCTGTTTTTT.

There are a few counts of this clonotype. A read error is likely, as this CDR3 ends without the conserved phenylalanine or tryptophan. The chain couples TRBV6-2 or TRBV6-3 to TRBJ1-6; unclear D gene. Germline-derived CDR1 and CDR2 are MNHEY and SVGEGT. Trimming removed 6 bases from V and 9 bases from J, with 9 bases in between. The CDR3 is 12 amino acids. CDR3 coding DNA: TGTGCCAGCAGCCAAGGGCCTTCACCCCTCCACCTT. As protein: CASSQGPSPLHL.

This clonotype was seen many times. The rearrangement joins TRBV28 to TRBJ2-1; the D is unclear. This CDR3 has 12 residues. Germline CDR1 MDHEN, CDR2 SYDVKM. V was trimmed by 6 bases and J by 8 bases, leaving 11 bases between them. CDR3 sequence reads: CASSPPGHEQFF. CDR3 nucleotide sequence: TGTGCCAGCAGCCCCCCCGGCCATGAGCAGTTCTTC.

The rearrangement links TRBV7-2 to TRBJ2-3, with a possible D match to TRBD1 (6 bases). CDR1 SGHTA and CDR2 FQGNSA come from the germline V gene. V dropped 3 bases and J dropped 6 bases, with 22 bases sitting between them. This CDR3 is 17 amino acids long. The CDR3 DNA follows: TGTGCCAGCAGCTTCTCCCTTGGGACCACCACAGGGGATACGCAGTATTTT. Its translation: CASSFSLGTTTGDTQYF.

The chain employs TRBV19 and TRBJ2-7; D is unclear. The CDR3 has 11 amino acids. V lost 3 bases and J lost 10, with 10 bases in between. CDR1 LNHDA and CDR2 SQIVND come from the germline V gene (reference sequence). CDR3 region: CASSISGTQYF. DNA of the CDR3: TGTGCCAGTAGTATTTCAGGTACACAGTACTTC.

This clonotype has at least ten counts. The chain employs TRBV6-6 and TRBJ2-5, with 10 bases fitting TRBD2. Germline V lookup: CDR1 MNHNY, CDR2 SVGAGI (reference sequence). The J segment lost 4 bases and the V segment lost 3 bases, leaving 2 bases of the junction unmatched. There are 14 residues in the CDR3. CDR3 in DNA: TGTGCCAGCAGTTATAGCGGGGGGTCAGAGACCCAGTACTTC. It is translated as CASSYSGGSETQYF.

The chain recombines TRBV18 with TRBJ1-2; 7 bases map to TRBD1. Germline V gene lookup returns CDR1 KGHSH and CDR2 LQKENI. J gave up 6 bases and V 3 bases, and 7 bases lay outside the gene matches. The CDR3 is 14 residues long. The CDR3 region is CASSPPDRVNGYTF. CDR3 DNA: TGTGCCAGCTCACCGCCCGACAGGGTTAATGGCTACACCTTC.

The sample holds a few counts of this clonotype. The CDR3 bases are TGTGCCAGCAGCTCAAGACTGAATGAAAAACTGTTTTTT. This encodes CASSSRLNEKLFF. The chain joins TRBV12-3 or TRBV12-4 to TRBJ1-4; no clear D. The CDR3 spans 13 residues. The V end lost 6 bases, the J end lost 5 bases, and 10 bases lay between the germline ends.

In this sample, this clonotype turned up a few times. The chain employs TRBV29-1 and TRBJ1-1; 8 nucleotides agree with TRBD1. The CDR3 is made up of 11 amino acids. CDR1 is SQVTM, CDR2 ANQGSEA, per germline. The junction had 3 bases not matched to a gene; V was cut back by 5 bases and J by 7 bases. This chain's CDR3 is CSVSGGGEAFF. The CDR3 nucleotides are TGCAGCGTTTCAGGGGGCGGTGAAGCTTTCTTT.

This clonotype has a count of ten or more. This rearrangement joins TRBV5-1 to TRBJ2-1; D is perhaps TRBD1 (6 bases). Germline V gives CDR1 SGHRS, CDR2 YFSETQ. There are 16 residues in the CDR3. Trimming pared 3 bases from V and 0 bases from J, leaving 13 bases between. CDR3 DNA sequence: TGCGCCAGCAGCTATCTACAGGGAAGCTCCTACAATGAGCAGTTCTTC. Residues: CASSYLQGSSYNEQFF.

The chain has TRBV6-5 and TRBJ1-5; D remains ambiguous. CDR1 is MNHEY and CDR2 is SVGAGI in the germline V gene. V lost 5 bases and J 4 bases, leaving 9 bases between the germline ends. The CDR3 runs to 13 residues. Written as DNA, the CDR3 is TGTGCCAGCAGTCCCCTCCCAAATCAGCCCCAGCATTTT. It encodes CASSPLPNQPQHF.

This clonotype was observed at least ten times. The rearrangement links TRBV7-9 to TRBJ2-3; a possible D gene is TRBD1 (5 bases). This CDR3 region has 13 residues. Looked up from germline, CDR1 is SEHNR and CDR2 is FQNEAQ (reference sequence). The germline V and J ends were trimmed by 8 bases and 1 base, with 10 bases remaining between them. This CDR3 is CASLGRGTDTQYF. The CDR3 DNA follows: TGTGCCAGCCTAGGCAGGGGCACAGATACGCAGTATTTT.

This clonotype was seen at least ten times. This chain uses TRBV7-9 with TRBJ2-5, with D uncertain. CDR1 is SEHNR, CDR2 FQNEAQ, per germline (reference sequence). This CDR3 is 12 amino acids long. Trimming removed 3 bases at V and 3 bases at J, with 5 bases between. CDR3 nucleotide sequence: TGTGCCAGCAGCTTGTCCGAAGAGACCCAGTACTTC. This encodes CASSLSEETQYF.

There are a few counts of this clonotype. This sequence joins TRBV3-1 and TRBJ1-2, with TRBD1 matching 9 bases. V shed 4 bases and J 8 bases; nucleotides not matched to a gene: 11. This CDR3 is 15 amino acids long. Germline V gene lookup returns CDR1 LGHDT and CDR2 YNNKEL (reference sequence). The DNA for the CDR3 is TGTGCCAGCAGCCCCTCGGGGACAGGGTGGCTCGGCTACACCTTC. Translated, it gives CASSPSGTGWLGYTF.

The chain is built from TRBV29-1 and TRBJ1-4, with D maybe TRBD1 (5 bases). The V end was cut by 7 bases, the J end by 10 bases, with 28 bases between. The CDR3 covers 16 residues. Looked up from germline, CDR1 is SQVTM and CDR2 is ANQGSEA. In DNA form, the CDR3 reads TGCAGCGCCGTACGGACTGATACGGGCTGGAGGGGAAAACTGTTTTTT. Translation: CSAVRTDTGWRGKLFF.

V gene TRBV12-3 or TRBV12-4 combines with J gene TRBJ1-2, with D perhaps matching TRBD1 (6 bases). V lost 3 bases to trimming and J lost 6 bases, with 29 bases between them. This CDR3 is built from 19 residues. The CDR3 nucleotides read TGTGCCAGCAGTTTTCGAGGCTGGACAGAGGCTTCGATTCGCAATGGCTACACCTTC. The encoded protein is CASSFRGWTEASIRNGYTF.

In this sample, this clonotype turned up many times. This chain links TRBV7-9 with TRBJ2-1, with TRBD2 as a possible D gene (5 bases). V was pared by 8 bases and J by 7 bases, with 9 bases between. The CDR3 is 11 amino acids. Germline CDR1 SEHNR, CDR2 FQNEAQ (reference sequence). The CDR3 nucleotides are TGTGCCAGCGGCGGGCGGAATGAGCAGTTCTTC. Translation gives CASGGRNEQFF.